This note documents a single TCR beta chain sequence. Trimming removed 4 bases at V and 7 bases at J, with 11 bases between. The V gene's germline CDR1 is SGHTA and CDR2 FQGTGA. The CDR3 contains 13 residues. This record comes from a study of T cell changes during pregnancy in multiple sclerosis. The repertoire was sequenced with immunoSEQ multiplex PCR; TCRdb's copy has only in-frame clones and lacks some. The table lists under 70,000 clones, 91% of them singletons. This clonotype was sampled from a female donor with multiple sclerosis, enrolled in a pregnancy study. This material consisted of CD4+ T cells from peripheral blood mononuclear cells, taken in the first trimester of pregnancy. V gene TRBV7-3 combines with J gene TRBJ2-1; D not resolved. The CDR3 loop reads CASSSRVGNEQFF. The CDR3 bases are TGTGCCAGCAGCTCTCGGGTCGGGAATGAGCAGTTCTTC. Filled out from reference TRBV7-3 and TRBJ2-1, the complete variable domain reads GAGVSQTPSNKVTEKGKYVELRCDPISGHTALYWYRQSLGQGPEFLIYFQGTGAADDSGLPNDRFFAVRPEGSVSTLKIQRTERGDSAVYLCASSSRVGNEQFFGPGTRLTVL.